The 16 T cell receptor beta chains below were found in one sample sequenced in a study of T cell repertoires in cytomegalovirus infection (dated by TCRdb to between 2018 and 2021). Sequenced on an Illumina HiSeq 1500. The public reads were reprocessed in TCRdb via fastp at Q25 and MiXCR, keeping in-frame beta chains. Records with the same CDR3 protein are collapsed into one entry carrying the most frequent genes and DNA. Here the sample has fewer than 1,000,000 distinct CDR3 sequences; roughly a third occur a single time. Of the sample, 13% is held by the ten largest clones. The sample's treatment or condition label, in plain terms: in vitro stimulation with specific CMV peptide epitopes to enrich CMV-specific T cells. For these TCRs, the target antigens are not known. Sample: cultured CD8+ T cells from PBMCs, taken from culture after CMV antigen stimulation. Receptor source: a human donor in good health (CMV status not recorded). Some clones in this sample may be carry-over from other donors' samples.

The chain recombines TRBV7-2 with TRBJ2-3, with D maybe TRBD1 (5 bases). The V and J ends lost 5 bases and 4 bases respectively, with 13 bases between them. Germline V gives CDR1 SGHTA, CDR2 FQGNSA. This CDR3 is built from 14 residues. The CDR3 sequence: CASSLGHLSDTQYF. CDR3 nucleotides: TGTGCCAGCAGCCTCGGACACCTGTCAGATACGCAGTATTTT.

V and J are TRBV7-9 and TRBJ1-2; D is unresolved. CDR1 SEHNR and CDR2 FQNEAQ come from the germline V gene (reference sequence). This CDR3 comprises 15 residues. The ends were cut back, 5 bases at V and 2 bases at J, with 15 bases in the middle. CDR3: CASSRIMTENYGYTF. The CDR3 DNA is TGTGCCAGCAGCAGAATAATGACCGAAAACTATGGCTACACCTTC.

The chain carries TRBV10-3 and TRBJ2-7; tentatively, D is TRBD2 (6 bases). Trimming took 8 bases from V and 2 from J, leaving 13 bases between them. Germline CDR1 ENHRY, CDR2 SYGVKD. The CDR3 length is 13 residues. CDR3 DNA sequence: TGTGCCATCGGAGAGACTAGAACCTACGAGCAGTACTTC. Translating gives CAIGETRTYEQYF.

This clonotype appeared a few times. The CDR3 nucleotides read TGTGCCAGCATCTTACGTACAGGGAAAGTGCGCTACAATGAGCAGTTCTTC. Translation gives CASILRTGKVRYNEQFF. The genes are TRBV28 and TRBJ2-1; possibly TRBD1 for D (6 bases). Germline assignment: CDR1 MDHEN and CDR2 SYDVKM. CDR3 length equals 17 residues. V lost 7 bases to trimming and J lost 3 bases, with 22 bases between them.

The chain carries TRBV5-1 and TRBJ2-3; no firm D call. The CDR3 consists of 17 residues. Per the germline V gene, CDR1 is SGHRS and CDR2 is YFSETQ. Deletions cut 0 bases from V and 2 bases from J, with 16 bases between. The CDR3 DNA sequence: TGCGCCAGCAGCTTGGGGCTCGGGCGGCACTTCACAGATACGCAGTATTTT. Translation gives CASSLGLGRHFTDTQYF.

The rearrangement links TRBV19 to TRBJ1-1; 7 nucleotides match TRBD1. Germline V lookup: CDR1 LNHDA, CDR2 SQIVND (reference sequence). V gave up 5 bases and J gave up 8 bases; unmatched junction bases: 8. The CDR3 is 13 amino acids. The CDR3 DNA reads as TGTGCCAGTAGTTACAGGGGATCGTCCGAAGCTTTCTTT. It is translated as CASSYRGSSEAFF.

This clonotype was counted between two and nine times. The chain links TRBV12-3 or TRBV12-4 to TRBJ2-7; 12 bases map to TRBD1. The CDR3 consists of 15 residues. V lost 4 bases and J lost 6; bases outside the gene matches: 7. CDR3 loop: CASSYRDRGRVEQYF. CDR3 in DNA: TGTGCCAGCAGTTACCGGGACAGGGGGCGCGTCGAGCAGTACTTC.

This clonotype was recorded once. The chain is built from TRBV28 and TRBJ2-5, with D possibly TRBD2 on 6 matching bases. The CDR3 covers 15 residues. Trimming pared 7 bases from V and 2 bases from J, leaving 17 bases between. The germline gives CDR1 MDHEN, CDR2 SYDVKM. The CDR3 reads CASTPGTARQETQYF. The CDR3 nucleotides read TGTGCCAGCACCCCCGGGACTGCACGGCAAGAGACCCAGTACTTC.

V and J are TRBV29-1 and TRBJ2-7, with a weak D call TRBD1 (5 bases). The CDR3 spans 11 residues. V was trimmed by 3 bases and J by 2 bases, leaving 5 bases between them. Per germline, CDR1 SQVTM and CDR2 ANQGSEA. The CDR3 region is CSVEDTYEQYV. The DNA for the CDR3 is TGCAGCGTTGAGGACACCTACGAGCAGTACGTC.

The chain combines TRBV5-4 with TRBJ2-7; D gene unclear. The CDR3 runs to 14 residues. Between the trimmed V and J ends, which lost 9 bases and 2 bases, there was a span of 18 bases. Germline V gene sequence: CDR1 SGHNT, CDR2 YYREEE (reference sequence). CDR3: CAITASNFPYEQYV. CDR3 bases: TGTGCCATAACAGCTTCCAACTTTCCCTACGAGCAGTACGTC.

The gene calls are TRBV6-1 and TRBJ2-7; D not resolved. Trimming took off 2 bases at V and 0 bases at J, with 11 bases between the two ends. The CDR3 covers 15 residues. Germline assignment: CDR1 MNHNS and CDR2 SASEGT. This CDR3 reads CASSEWQAASYEQYF. For the CDR3, the DNA is TGTGCCAGCAGTGAATGGCAGGCCGCCTCCTACGAGCAGTACTTC.

This clonotype came up many times. The J gene is TRBJ1-1, the V gene TRBV6-1; D is unresolved. With 2 bases removed from V and 4 bases from J, the gap between germline ends came to 14 bases. CDR1 MNHNS and CDR2 SASEGT come from the germline V gene. This CDR3 region has 15 residues. The CDR3 sequence: CASSELPEGPTEAFF. The CDR3 nucleotides read TGTGCCAGCAGTGAACTCCCGGAGGGTCCCACTGAAGCTTTCTTT.

This clonotype was observed a few times. This chain uses TRBV7-6 with TRBJ2-2, with 11 bases identical to TRBD2. The ends lost 10 bases at V and 3 bases at J; junction bases unmatched: 4. Germline V gene sequence: CDR1 SGHVS, CDR2 FNYEAQ. This CDR3 has 14 amino acids. Here the CDR3 reads CAIPLAGDTGELFF. CDR3 DNA: TGTGCCATTCCACTAGCGGGGGACACCGGGGAGCTGTTTTTT.

About this clonotype itself: A much bigger clone sits one base away, suggesting this may be a read error. V usage is TRBV7-2 and J usage is TRBJ2-2; D uncertain. The CDR3 is 14 residues long. Per germline, CDR1 SGHTA and CDR2 FQGNSA. V dropped 4 bases and J dropped 5 bases, with 11 bases sitting between them. The CDR3: CASSSILPTGELFF. The CDR3 DNA follows: TGTGCCAGCAGCTCCATTCTGCCAACCGGGGAGCTGTTTTTT. The full variable domain, its missing parts supplied by reference TRBV7-2 and TRBJ2-2, is GAGVSQSPSNKVTEKGKDVELRCDPISGHTALYWYRQSLGQGLEFLIYFQGNSAPDKSGLPSDRFSAERTGGSVSTLTIQRTQQEDSAVYLCASSSILPTGELFFGEGSRLTVL.

The chain couples TRBV6-5 to TRBJ2-2, with D unresolved. The CDR3 consists of 12 residues. CDR1 is MNHEY, CDR2 SVGAGI, per germline. Trimming removed 7 bases at V and 11 bases at J, with 14 bases between. CDR3 DNA sequence: TGTGCCAGCAACACAAGGTCTTTCGAGCTGTTTTTT. Amino acids: CASNTRSFELFF.

The V call is TRBV7-6, the J call TRBJ2-1; 11 bases line up with TRBD2. Unmatched junction bases numbered 11, after V lost 2 bases and J lost 8 bases. Looked up from germline, CDR1 is SGHVS and CDR2 is FNYEAQ. The CDR3 extends over 17 amino acids. This CDR3 reads CASSLWSSGGSVDEQFF. CDR3 nucleotide sequence: TGTGCCAGCAGCTTATGGTCTAGCGGGGGGTCAGTGGATGAGCAGTTCTTC.